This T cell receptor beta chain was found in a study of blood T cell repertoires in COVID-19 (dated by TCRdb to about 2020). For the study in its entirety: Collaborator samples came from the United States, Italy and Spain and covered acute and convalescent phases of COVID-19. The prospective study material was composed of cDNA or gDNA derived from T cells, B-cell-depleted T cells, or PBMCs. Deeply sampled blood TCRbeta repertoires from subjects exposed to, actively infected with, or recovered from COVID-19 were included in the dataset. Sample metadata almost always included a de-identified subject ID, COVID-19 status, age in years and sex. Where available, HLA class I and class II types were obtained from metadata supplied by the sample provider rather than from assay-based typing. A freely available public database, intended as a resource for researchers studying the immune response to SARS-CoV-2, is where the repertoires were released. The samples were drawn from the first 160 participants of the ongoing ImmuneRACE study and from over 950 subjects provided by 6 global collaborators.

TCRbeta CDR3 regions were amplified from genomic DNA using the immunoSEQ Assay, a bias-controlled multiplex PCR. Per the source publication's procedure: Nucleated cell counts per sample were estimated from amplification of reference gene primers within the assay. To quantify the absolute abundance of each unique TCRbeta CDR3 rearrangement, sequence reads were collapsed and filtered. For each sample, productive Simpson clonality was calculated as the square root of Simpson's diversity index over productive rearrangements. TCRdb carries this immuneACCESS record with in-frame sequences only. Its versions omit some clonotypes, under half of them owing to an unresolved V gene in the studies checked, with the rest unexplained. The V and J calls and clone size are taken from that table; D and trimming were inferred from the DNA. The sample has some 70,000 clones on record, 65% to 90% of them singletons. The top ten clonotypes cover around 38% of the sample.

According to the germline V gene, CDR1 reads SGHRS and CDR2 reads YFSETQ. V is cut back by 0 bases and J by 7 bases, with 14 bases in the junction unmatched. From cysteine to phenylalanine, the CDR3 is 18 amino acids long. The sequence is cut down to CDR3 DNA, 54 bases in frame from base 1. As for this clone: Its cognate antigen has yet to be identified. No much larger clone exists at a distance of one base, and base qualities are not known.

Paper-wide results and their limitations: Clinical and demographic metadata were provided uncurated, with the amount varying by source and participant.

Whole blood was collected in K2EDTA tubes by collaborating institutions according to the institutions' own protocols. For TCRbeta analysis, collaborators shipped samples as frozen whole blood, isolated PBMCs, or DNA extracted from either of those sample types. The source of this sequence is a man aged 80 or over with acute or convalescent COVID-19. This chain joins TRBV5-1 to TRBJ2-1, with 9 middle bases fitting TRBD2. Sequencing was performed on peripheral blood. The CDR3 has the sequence CASSLDGSGSINKNEQFF. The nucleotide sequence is TGCGCCAGCAGCTTGGATGGTAGCGGGAGCATAAATAAAAATGAGCAGTTCTTC.